This T cell receptor (beta chain) was obtained from a study of blood T cell repertoires in COVID-19. Libraries were prepared by immunoSEQ multiplex PCR; TCRdb keeps only in-frame clonotypes and omits some of them. In the table there are 75,000 to 95,000 clones, around four fifths of which are singletons. The ends lost 5 bases at V and 5 bases at J; junction bases unmatched: 9. From germline, CDR1 is SGHDN and CDR2 FVKESK. This CDR3 has 16 residues. The chain couples TRBV14 to TRBJ1-4; 9 bases are a match to TRBD1. Sequenced material: peripheral blood. The receptor was isolated from a man in his forties or fifties with acute or convalescent COVID-19. The CDR3, as DNA: TGTGCCAGCAGCTTACCTGGGACAGGGTCAAATGAAAAACTGTTTTTT. It yields the protein CASSLPGTGSNEKLFF.